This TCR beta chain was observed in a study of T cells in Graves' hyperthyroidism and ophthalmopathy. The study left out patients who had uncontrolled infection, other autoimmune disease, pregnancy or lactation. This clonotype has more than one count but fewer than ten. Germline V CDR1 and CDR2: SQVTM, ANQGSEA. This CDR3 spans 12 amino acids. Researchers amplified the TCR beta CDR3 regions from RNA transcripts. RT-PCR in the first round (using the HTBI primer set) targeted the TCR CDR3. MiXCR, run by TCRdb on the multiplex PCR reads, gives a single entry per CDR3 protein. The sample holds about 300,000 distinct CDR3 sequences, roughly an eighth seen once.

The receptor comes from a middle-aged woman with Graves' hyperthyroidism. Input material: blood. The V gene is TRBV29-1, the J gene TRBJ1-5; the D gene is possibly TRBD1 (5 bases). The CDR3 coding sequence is TGCAGTTGGGGCGATAGCAATCAGCCCCAGCATTTT. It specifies CSWGDSNQPQHF.